Sequencing of this T cell receptor beta chain was carried out in a study of blood T cell repertoires in COVID-19. The CDR3 loop spans 23 amino acids. Germline assignment: CDR1 SGHVT and CDR2 SQSDAQ. V dropped 1 base and J dropped 1; count of bases not matched to a gene: 24. The table came from immunoSEQ multiplex PCR; TCRdb's copy has only in-frame clones and leaves some out. Of fewer than 400,000 clones detected, about 91% appear once; the ten largest clones hold more than 8.5%. Sequencing input: PBMCs or T cells enriched from blood (not recorded which). The TCR comes from a woman aged 18-29 years who had recovered from COVID-19. This chain joins TRBV7-4 and TRBJ2-7; 11 positions agree with TRBD2. Written as DNA, the CDR3 is TGTGCCAGCAGCTTAGTGGGGGTGGTCACGGGCGCTACTAGCGGGAGAGTTTCCTACGAGCAGTACTTC. Protein sequence: CASSLVGVVTGATSGRVSYEQYF. The complete variable domain, with remaining parts taken from reference TRBV7-4 and TRBJ2-7, reads GAGVSQSPRYKVAKRGRDVALRCDSISGHVTLYWYRQTLGQGSEVLTYSQSDAQRDKSGRPSGRFSAERPERSVSTLKIQRTEQGDSAVYLCASSLVGVVTGATSGRVSYEQYFGPGTRLTVT.